This T cell receptor (beta chain) was sequenced during a study of OX40 agonist ivuxolimab in advanced cancers. Overall study: Every 2 weeks, ivuxolimab was infused into the patients intravenously at between 0.01 and 10 mg/kg.

General observations from the study: At doses 0.1 to 3.0 mg/kg, CD4+ and CD8+ clones expanded.

TCRdb keeps only in-frame clones here, not all; method: immunoSEQ multiplex PCR. This sample yields tens of thousands of clones, of which about 90% are seen a single time; 0.5% to 0.65% belongs to the top ten. As concerns this clone: Its antigen remains unidentified.

V lost 6 bases to trimming and J lost 2 bases, with 12 bases between them. The germline V gene has CDR1 MNHNS and CDR2 SASEGT. CDR3 size: 14 residues. With baseline, cycle 4 day 1, and cycle 7 day 1 as timepoints, blood was sampled. The source is an adult with an advanced solid tumor such as melanoma, head and neck, liver or kidney cancer. The material was CD4+ or CD8+ T cells sorted from blood, obtained in a trial of the OX40 agonist ivuxolimab. The chain has TRBV6-1 and TRBJ2-3; D not certain. This chain's CDR3 is CASRVVGSTDTQYF. The CDR3, as DNA: TGTGCCAGCAGGGTGGTGGGATCCACAGATACGCAGTATTTT.